The T cell receptor (beta chain) under discussion was sequenced for a study of cytomegalovirus exposure and HLA in healthy donors. Trimming took off 1 base at V and 7 bases at J, with 14 bases between the two ends. The germline CDR1 and CDR2 sequences are SGHNT and YYREEE (reference sequence). The CDR3 spans 15 residues. In the case of this clone: Its target is not known.

Study-wide points: Investigators reported fewer than 200 TCR beta chains as tied to cytomegalovirus.

PCR used 60 Vbeta primers and 13 Jbeta primers. Sequencing used immunoSEQ multiplex PCR; TCRdb keeps in-frame clones, though not all of them. The sample yields under 250,000 clones, 75% to 85% seen once. The source of this sequence is a woman in her fifties or sixties in good health and CMV-seropositive. Input material: PBMCs. The V gene is TRBV5-4, the J gene TRBJ2-2; D gene uncertain. Written as DNA, the CDR3 is TGTGCCAGCAGCTTGTTCATGTCGCGTGGCGGGGAGCTGTTTTTT. As protein: CASSLFMSRGGELFF. Combining the CDR3 with reference TRBV5-4 and TRBJ2-2 gives the whole variable domain ETGVTQSPTHLIKTRGQQVTLRCSSQSGHNTVSWYQQALGQGPQFIFQYYREEENGRGNFPPRFSGLQFPNYSSELNVNALELDDSALYLCASSLFMSRGGELFFGEGSRLTVL.